The 10 T cell receptor beta chains in this list originate from one sample, sequenced in a study of blood T cell repertoires in COVID-19. Sequencing used immunoSEQ multiplex PCR; TCRdb keeps in-frame clones, though not all of them. Found here are 350,000 to 450,000 clones, about 85% of them singletons; the top ten hold roughly 3.4%. Sequenced material: peripheral blood. These receptors were obtained from a woman younger than 30 with acute or convalescent COVID-19.

V is TRBV18 and J is TRBJ2-7, with D perhaps matching TRBD1 (5 bases). The germline V gene encodes CDR1 KGHSH and CDR2 LQKENI. The germline V and J ends were trimmed by 1 base and 1 base, with 14 bases remaining between them. The CDR3 consists of 16 residues. CDR3 residues: CASSPRSTVISYEQYF. The CDR3 coding sequence is TGTGCCAGCTCACCACGGTCGACAGTGATTTCCTACGAGCAGTACTTC.

This chain uses TRBV28 with TRBJ2-3; no reliable D call. CDR3 size: 12 residues. Germline V gene sequence: CDR1 MDHEN, CDR2 SYDVKM. Trimming took 6 bases from V and 2 from J, leaving 6 bases between them. The DNA of the CDR3 is TGTGCCAGCAGATCTTCCACAGATACGCAGTATTTT. Residues: CASRSSTDTQYF.

CDR3 nucleotides: TGCGCCAGCAGCTATGGACAGGAATATGGCTACACCTTC. This translates into CASSYGQEYGYTF. The chain links TRBV5-1 to TRBJ1-2; TRBD1 agrees at 7 bases. CDR1 and CDR2 (germline): SGHRS, YFSETQ. After removal of 3 bases from V and 5 bases from J, the junction contained 4 bases not matched to a gene. The CDR3 runs to 13 residues.

The chain has TRBV28 and TRBJ1-6; D possibly corresponds to TRBD1 (6 bases). Per germline, CDR1 MDHEN and CDR2 SYDVKM. The CDR3 has 16 amino acids. V lost 5 bases and J 8 bases, leaving 19 bases between the germline ends. Here the CDR3 reads CASSLREGVIHSPLHF. CDR3 coding DNA: TGTGCCAGCAGTCTTCGGGAGGGGGTCATTCATTCACCCCTCCACTTT.

This clone was seen just once. The rearrangement joins TRBV7-7 to TRBJ2-1; D might be TRBD2 (6 bases). The V and J ends lost 5 bases and 1 base respectively, with 15 bases between them. This CDR3 is built from 16 residues. Germline CDR1 is SSHAT and CDR2 is FNYEAQ (reference sequence). In nucleotides, the CDR3 is TGTGCCAGCAGCCAGGACGGTAGCGGTTCCTACAATGAGCAGTTCTTC. Translation gives CASSQDGSGSYNEQFF. Full variable domain (rest looked up from reference TRBV7-7 and TRBJ2-1): GAGVSQSPRYKVTKRGQDVTLRCDPISSHATLYWYQQALGQGPEFLTYFNYEAQPDKSGLPSDRFSAERPEGSISTLTIQRTEQRDSAMYRCASSQDGSGSYNEQFFGPGTRLTVL.

This chain uses TRBV19 with TRBJ1-4; D is perhaps TRBD1 (6 bases). Germline assignment: CDR1 LNHDA and CDR2 SQIVND (reference sequence). This CDR3 comprises 15 residues. V was cut by 6 bases and J by 6 bases, with 17 bases left in between. In DNA form, the CDR3 reads TGTGCCAGTAGGGCTACAGGGAGTATCGATGAAAAACTGTTTTTT. Amino acids: CASRATGSIDEKLFF.

The chain has TRBV5-1 and TRBJ2-1; a weak D match, TRBD2 (5 bases). Germline V CDR1 and CDR2: SGHRS, YFSETQ. This CDR3 has 14 amino acids. V shed 4 bases and J shed 8 bases, with 16 bases lying between them. The CDR3 is CASSPVGEGYEQFF. CDR3 nucleotides: TGCGCCAGCAGCCCGGTCGGGGAAGGCTATGAGCAGTTCTTC.

This clone has only a few counts. This sequence joins TRBV7-9 and TRBJ1-1, with TRBD1 identical over 12 bases. The length of the CDR3 is 18 residues. The germline CDR1 and CDR2 sequences are SEHNR and FQNEAQ (reference sequence). Unmatched junction bases numbered 11, after V lost 2 bases and J lost 4 bases. The CDR3 spells CASSLMVRDRGRGTEAFF. The CDR3 region has the DNA TGTGCCAGCAGCTTAATGGTCCGGGACAGGGGGCGGGGCACTGAAGCTTTCTTT.

CDR3 sequence (DNA): TGTGCCAGTACTGGGGGGGCCGCAACTAATGAAAAACTGTTTTTT. Translation: CASTGGAATNEKLFF. The J gene is TRBJ1-4, the V gene TRBV19; TRBD1 might be the D (6 bases). Germline CDR1 is LNHDA and CDR2 is SQIVND (reference sequence). The ends were cut back, 7 bases at V and 0 bases at J, with 12 bases in the middle. The CDR3 is made up of 15 amino acids.

This sequence joins TRBV6-6 and TRBJ1-6, with D maybe TRBD1 (6 bases). The germline CDR1 and CDR2 sequences are MNHNY and SVGAGI (reference sequence). The CDR3 is 18 residues long. Trimming took off 5 bases at V and 0 bases at J, with 17 bases between the two ends. The DNA of the CDR3 is TGTGCCAGCAGTCCCCACGTAGGGGGATCCTCCTATAATTCACCCCTCCACTTT. It codes for CASSPHVGGSSYNSPLHF.